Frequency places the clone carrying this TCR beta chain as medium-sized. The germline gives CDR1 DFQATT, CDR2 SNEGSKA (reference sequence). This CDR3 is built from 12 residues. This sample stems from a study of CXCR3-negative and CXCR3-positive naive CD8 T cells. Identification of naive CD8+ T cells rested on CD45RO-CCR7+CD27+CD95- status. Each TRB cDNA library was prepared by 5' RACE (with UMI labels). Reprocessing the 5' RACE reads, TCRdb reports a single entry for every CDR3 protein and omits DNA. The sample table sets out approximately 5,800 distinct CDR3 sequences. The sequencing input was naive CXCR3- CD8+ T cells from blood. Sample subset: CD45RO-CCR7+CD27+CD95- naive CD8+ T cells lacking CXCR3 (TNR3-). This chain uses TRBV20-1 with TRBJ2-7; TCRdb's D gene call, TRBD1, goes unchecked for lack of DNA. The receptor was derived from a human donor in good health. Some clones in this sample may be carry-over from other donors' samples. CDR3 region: CSAPTGAYEQYF.